A single sample is the source of the 13 T cell receptor beta chains below, sequenced in a study of blood T cell repertoires in COVID-19. Assay used: immunoSEQ multiplex PCR; TCRdb lists only in-frame clones, some missing. The repertoire holds 80,000 to 100,000 clones, with roughly 80% as singletons. Material for sequencing was peripheral blood. The origin of the receptors is an elderly woman with active or convalescent COVID-19.

This rearrangement joins TRBV27 to TRBJ1-1; 7 bases agree with TRBD1. The germline V gene has CDR1 MNHEY and CDR2 SMNVEV (reference sequence). The junction had 10 bases not matched to a gene; V was cut back by 5 bases and J by 7 bases. The CDR3 consists of 14 residues. CDR3 bases: TGTGCCAGCAGTCGACAGGGAGGAGGGGGTGAAGCTTTCTTT. Encoded protein: CASSRQGGGGEAFF.

The V and J genes are TRBV7-2 and TRBJ2-7; 7 bases match TRBD1. CDR3 length equals 14 residues. The ends lost 5 bases at V and 0 bases at J; junction bases unmatched: 4. Germline lookup yields CDR1 SGHTA and CDR2 FQGNSA. CDR3 protein: CASSPRQGSYEQYF. CDR3 in DNA: TGTGCCAGCAGCCCCAGACAGGGCTCCTACGAGCAGTACTTC.

The V and J genes are TRBV3-1 (or the pseudogene TRBV3-2) and TRBJ1-1, with D maybe TRBD1 (5 bases). Trimming removed 4 bases at V and 3 bases at J, with 12 bases between. The germline gives CDR1 LGHDT, CDR2 YNNKEL (reference sequence). CDR3 length: 14 residues. The CDR3, as DNA: TGTGCCAGCAGCCCCCAGCAGGGCTACACTGAAGCTTTCTTT. This codes for CASSPQQGYTEAFF.

This sequence joins TRBV29-1 and TRBJ1-2, with 7 positions matching TRBD1. Looked up from germline, CDR1 is SQVTM and CDR2 is ANQGSEA. The CDR3 runs 16 residues. The junction had 13 bases not matched to a gene; V was cut back by 2 bases and J by 4 bases. The CDR3 DNA reads as TGCAGCGTTGAAAGGTTTGCGAGACAGGGAGTCTATGGCTACACCTTC. Translation gives CSVERFARQGVYGYTF.

This rearrangement joins TRBV5-1 to TRBJ2-5, with D perhaps TRBD2 (6 bases). CDR3 length: 13 amino acids. Germline assignment: CDR1 SGHRS and CDR2 YFSETQ. Trimming took 4 bases from V and 4 from J, leaving 11 bases between them. The CDR3 DNA reads as TGCGCCAGCAGCCGGGGAGCGGGAGAGACCCAGTACTTC. The encoded protein is CASSRGAGETQYF.

The rearrangement links TRBV7-2 to TRBJ2-5; 10 bases fit TRBD2. The germline gives CDR1 SGHTA, CDR2 FQGNSA. Trimming removed 3 bases from V and 5 bases from J; junction bases left unmatched: 18. This CDR3 region has 19 residues. This CDR3 reads CASSFTDGTSDNLRETQYF. In DNA form, the CDR3 reads TGTGCCAGCAGCTTTACTGATGGGACTAGCGACAACCTCAGGGAGACCCAGTACTTC.

The sample holds many counts of this clone. V is TRBV19 and J is TRBJ2-7; D perhaps matches TRBD1 (6 bases). V dropped 5 bases and J dropped 3 bases, with 11 bases sitting between them. The CDR3 totals 13 residues. Germline V CDR1 and CDR2: LNHDA, SQIVND (reference sequence). CDR3 residues: CASSPDSFYEQYF. DNA of the CDR3: TGTGCCAGTAGTCCGGACAGTTTCTACGAGCAGTACTTC.

V is TRBV4-1 and J is TRBJ2-2; TRBD1 agrees at 7 bases. The CDR3 sequence is 15 residues long. V lost 5 bases, J lost 1 base, and 4 bases stayed unmatched. Germline V gene data show CDR1 as MGHRA and CDR2 as YSYEKL. This chain's CDR3 is CASSADRLNTGELFF. The CDR3 coding sequence is TGCGCCAGCAGCGCGGACAGGCTGAACACCGGGGAGCTGTTTTTT.

The chain recombines TRBV19 with TRBJ1-1, with D uncertain. Between the trimmed V and J ends, which lost 7 bases and 7 bases, there was a span of 19 bases. The length of the CDR3 is 14 residues. Germline V gene sequence: CDR1 LNHDA, CDR2 SQIVND (reference sequence). The CDR3 loop is CASNSRHSTLEAFF. CDR3 DNA sequence: TGTGCCAGTAACTCTCGACACTCTACGCTTGAAGCTTTCTTT.

The V and J genes are TRBV3-1 (or the pseudogene TRBV3-2) and TRBJ1-2, with TRBD1 as a possible D gene (6 bases). Trimming stripped 4 bases from V and 0 bases from J, with 9 bases between. The CDR3 is 14 amino acids. From germline, CDR1 is LGHDT and CDR2 YNNKEL (reference sequence). CDR3 coding DNA: TGTGCCAGCAGCCTCGGGACACCTAACTATGGCTACACCTTC. Translated: CASSLGTPNYGYTF.

V is TRBV5-1 and J is TRBJ1-3; D might be TRBD1 (6 bases). The CDR3 spans 14 residues. Germline V gene sequence: CDR1 SGHRS, CDR2 YFSETQ. Trimming took 2 bases from V and 2 from J, leaving 8 bases between them. The CDR3, as DNA: TGCGCCAGCAGCTTTACAGGGACTGGAAACACCATATATTTT. Amino acid sequence: CASSFTGTGNTIYF.

V is TRBV7-9 and J is TRBJ1-2; maybe TRBD1 (5 bases). The CDR3 is made up of 12 amino acids. Germline V CDR1 and CDR2: SEHNR, FQNEAQ (reference sequence). The V gene lost 6 bases and the J gene lost 7 bases, with 12 bases spanning the gap. As DNA, the CDR3 is TGTGCCAGCAGTGGGGGGTTTGGTGGCTACACCTTC. Protein: CASSGGFGGYTF.

The chain employs TRBV5-6 and TRBJ2-7, with TRBD2 identical over 12 bases. CDR1 SGHDT and CDR2 YYEEEE come from the germline V gene. The V gene end was trimmed by 4 bases and the J gene end by 7 bases; junction bases not matched to a gene: 6. This CDR3 region has 14 residues. The CDR3 DNA sequence: TGTGCCAGCAGCCGACTAGCGGGAGCGCGAGAGCAGTACTTC. It encodes CASSRLAGAREQYF.